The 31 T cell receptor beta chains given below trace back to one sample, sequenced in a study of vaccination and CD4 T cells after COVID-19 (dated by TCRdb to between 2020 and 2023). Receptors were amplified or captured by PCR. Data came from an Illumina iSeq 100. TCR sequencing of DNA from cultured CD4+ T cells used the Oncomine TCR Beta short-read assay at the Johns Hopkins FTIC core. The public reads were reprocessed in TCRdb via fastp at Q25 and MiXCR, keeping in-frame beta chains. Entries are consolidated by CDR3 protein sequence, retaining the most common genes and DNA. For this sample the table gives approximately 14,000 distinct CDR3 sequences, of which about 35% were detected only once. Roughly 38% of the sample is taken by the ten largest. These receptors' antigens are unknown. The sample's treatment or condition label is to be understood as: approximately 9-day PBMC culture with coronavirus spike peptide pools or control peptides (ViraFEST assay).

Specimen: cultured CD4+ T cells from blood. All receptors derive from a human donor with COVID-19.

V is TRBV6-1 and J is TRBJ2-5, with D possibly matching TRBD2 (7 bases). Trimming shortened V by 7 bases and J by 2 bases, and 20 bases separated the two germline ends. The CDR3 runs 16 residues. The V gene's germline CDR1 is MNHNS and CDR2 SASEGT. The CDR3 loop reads CASIRRGGVQQETQYF. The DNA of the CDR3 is TGTGCCAGCATTCGAAGAGGGGGGGTACAACAAGAGACCCAGTACTTC.

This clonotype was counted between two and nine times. CDR3 protein: CASSLGIGGYTF. The CDR3 coding sequence is TGTGCCAGCAGTTTAGGGATAGGGGGCTACACCTTC. The V call is TRBV12-3 or TRBV12-4, the J call TRBJ1-2; D uncertain. The CDR3 consists of 12 residues. Trimming took 1 base from V and 8 from J, leaving 8 bases between them.

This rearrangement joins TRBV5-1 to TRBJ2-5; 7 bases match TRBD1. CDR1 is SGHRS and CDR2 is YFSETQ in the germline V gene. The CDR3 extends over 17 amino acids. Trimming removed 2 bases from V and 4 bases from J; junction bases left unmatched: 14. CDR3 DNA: TGCGCCAGCAGCTTTAGGGGGCCTCTCATATCAATAGAGACCCAGTACTTC. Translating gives CASSFRGPLISIETQYF.

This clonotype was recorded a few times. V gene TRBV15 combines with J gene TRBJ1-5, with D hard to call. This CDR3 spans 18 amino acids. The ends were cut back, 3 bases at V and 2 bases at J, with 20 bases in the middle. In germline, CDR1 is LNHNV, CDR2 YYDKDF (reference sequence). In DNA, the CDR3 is TGTGCCACCAGCAGGATATTAGAGATGGGAGGCGGCAATCAGCCCCAGCATTTT. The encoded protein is CATSRILEMGGGNQPQHF. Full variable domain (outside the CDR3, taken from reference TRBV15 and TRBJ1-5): DAMVIQNPRYQVTQFGKPVTLSCSQTLNHNVMYWYQQKSSQAPKLLFHYYDKDFNNEADTPDNFQSRRPNTSFCFLDIRSPGLGDTAMYLCATSRILEMGGGNQPQHFGDGTRLSIL.

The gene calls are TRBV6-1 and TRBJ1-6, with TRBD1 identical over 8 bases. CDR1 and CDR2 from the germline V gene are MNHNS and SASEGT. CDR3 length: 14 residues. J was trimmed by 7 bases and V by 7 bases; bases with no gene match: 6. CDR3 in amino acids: CASTPGQENSPLHF. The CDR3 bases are TGTGCCAGCACCCCGGGACAGGAGAATTCACCCCTCCACTTT.

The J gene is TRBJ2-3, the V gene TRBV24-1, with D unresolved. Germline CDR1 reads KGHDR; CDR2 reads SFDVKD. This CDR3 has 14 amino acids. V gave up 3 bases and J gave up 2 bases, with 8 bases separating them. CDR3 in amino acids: CATSDPLITDTQYF. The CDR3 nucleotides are TGTGCCACCAGTGATCCCTTGATCACAGATACGCAGTATTTT.

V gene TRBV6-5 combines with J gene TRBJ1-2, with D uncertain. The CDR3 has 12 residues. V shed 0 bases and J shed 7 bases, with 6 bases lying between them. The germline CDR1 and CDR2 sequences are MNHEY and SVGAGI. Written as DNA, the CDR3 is TGTGCCAGCAGTTACTCGAAAGGTGGCTACACCTTC. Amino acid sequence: CASSYSKGGYTF.

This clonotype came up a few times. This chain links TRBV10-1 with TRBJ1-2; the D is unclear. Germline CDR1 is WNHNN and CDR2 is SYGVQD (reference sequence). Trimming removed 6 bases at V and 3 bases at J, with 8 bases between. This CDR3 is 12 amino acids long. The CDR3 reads CASSDRYYGYTF. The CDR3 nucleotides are TGCGCCAGCAGCGACCGGTACTATGGCTACACCTTC.

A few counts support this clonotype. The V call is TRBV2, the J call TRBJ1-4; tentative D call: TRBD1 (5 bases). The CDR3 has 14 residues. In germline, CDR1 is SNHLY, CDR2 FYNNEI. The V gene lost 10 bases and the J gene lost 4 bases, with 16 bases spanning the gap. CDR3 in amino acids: CATKVDSNNEKLFF. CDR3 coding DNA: TGTGCCACGAAGGTAGACAGCAATAATGAAAAACTGTTTTTT. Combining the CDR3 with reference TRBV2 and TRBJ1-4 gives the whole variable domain EPEVTQTPSHQVTQMGQEVILRCVPISNHLYFYWYRQILGQKVEFLVSFYNNEISEKSEIFDDQFSVERPDGSNFTLKIRSTKLEDSAMYFCATKVDSNNEKLFFGSGTQLSVL.

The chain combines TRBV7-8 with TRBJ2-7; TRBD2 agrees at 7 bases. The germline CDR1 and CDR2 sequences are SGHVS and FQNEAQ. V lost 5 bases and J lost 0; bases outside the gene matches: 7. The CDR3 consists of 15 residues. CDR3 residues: CASSLRGGSSYEQYF. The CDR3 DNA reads TGTGCCAGCAGCCTACGGGGCGGGAGCTCCTACGAGCAGTACTTC.

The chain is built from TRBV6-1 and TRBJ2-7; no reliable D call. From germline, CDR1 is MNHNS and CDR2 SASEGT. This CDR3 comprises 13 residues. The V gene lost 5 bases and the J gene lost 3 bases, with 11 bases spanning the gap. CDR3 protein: CASSTRQYYEQYF. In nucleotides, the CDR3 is TGTGCCAGCAGTACCCGACAATACTACGAGCAGTACTTC.

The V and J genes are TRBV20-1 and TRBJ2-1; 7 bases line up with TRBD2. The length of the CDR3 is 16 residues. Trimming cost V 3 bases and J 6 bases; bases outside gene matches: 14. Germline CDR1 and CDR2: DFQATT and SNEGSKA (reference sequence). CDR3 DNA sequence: TGCAGTGCTAGCCCCCTTACAGGACTAGTTAGCAATGAGCAGTTCTTC. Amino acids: CSASPLTGLVSNEQFF.

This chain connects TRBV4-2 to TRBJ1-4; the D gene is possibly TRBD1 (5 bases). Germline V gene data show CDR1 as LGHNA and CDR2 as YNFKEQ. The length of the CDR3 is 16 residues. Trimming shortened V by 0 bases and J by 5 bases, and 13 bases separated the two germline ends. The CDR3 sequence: CASSQEIRVGNEKLFF. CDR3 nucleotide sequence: TGTGCCAGCAGCCAAGAAATCAGGGTGGGCAATGAAAAACTGTTTTTT.

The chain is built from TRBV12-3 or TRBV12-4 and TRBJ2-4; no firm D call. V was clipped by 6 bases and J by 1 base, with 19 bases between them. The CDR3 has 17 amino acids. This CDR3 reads CASSPIGSNIAKNIQYF. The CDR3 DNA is TGTGCCAGCAGCCCCATAGGGTCGAATATCGCCAAAAACATTCAGTACTTC.

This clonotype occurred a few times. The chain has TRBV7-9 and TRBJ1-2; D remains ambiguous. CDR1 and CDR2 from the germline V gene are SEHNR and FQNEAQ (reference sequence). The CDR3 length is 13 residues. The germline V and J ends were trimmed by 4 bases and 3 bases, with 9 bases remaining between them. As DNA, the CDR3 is TGTGCCAGCAGCTCTCCCCCCGACTATGGCTACACCTTC. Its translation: CASSSPPDYGYTF.

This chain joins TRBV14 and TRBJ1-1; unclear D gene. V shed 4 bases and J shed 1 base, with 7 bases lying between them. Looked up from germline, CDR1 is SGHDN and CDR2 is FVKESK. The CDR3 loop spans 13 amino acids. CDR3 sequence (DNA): TGTGCCAGCAGCCGGAGGCCGAACACTGAAGCTTTCTTT. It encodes CASSRRPNTEAFF.

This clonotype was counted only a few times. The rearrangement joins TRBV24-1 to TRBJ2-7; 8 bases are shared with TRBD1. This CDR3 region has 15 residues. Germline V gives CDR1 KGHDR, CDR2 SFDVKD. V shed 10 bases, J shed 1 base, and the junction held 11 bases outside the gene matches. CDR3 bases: TGTGCCACAACCGCCCGGAGACAGGGGTCCTACGAGCAGTACTTC. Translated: CATTARRQGSYEQYF.

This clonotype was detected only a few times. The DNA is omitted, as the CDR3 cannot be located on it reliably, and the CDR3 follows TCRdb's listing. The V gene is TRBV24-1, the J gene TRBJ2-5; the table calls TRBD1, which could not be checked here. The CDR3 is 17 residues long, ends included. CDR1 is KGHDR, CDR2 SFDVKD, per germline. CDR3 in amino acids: CATSEAGRTDFRETQYF.

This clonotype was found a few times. The CDR3 DNA reads as TGTGCCACCAGCCCTGAAGGGATCGACGGCTACACCTTC. Residues: CATSPEGIDGYTF. The chain is built from TRBV15 and TRBJ1-2; D is unclear. The CDR3 is made up of 13 amino acids. The V end lost 5 bases, the J end lost 8 bases, and 15 bases lay between the germline ends. Germline V gene lookup returns CDR1 LNHNV and CDR2 YYDKDF (reference sequence).

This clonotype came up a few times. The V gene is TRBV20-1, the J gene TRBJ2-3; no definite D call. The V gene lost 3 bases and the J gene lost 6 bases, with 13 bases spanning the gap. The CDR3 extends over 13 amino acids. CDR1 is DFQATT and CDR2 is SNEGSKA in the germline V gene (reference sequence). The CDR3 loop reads CSASGTYLDTQYF. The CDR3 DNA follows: TGCAGTGCTAGCGGCACTTACCTGGATACGCAGTATTTT.

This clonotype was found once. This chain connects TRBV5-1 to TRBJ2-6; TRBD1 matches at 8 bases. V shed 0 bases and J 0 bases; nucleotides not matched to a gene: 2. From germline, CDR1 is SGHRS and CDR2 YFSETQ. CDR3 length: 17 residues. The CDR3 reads CASSLGGQVSGANVLTF. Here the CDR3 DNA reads TGCGCCAGCAGCTTGGGGGGACAGGTCTCTGGGGCCAACGTCCTGACTTTC.

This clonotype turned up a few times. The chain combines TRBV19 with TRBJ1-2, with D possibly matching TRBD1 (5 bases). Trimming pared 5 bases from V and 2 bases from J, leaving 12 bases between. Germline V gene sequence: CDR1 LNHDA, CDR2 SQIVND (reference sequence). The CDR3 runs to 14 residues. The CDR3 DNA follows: TGTGCCAGTAGTCGCACCGGGACGAACTATGGCTACACCTTC. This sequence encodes CASSRTGTNYGYTF.

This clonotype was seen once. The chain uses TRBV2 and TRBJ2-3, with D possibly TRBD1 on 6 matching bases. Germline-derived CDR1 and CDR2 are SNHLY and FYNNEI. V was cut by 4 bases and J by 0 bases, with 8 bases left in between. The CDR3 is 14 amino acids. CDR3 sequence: CASSVQGSTDTQYF. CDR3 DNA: TGTGCCAGCAGTGTACAGGGAAGCACAGATACGCAGTATTTT.

CDR3 nucleotides: TGCAGTGCTAGTATGGGTAGCACAGATACGCAGTATTTT. It encodes CSASMGSTDTQYF. The rearrangement uses TRBV20-1 and TRBJ2-3; D unresolved. V was pared by 3 bases and J by 0 bases, with 7 bases between. Germline V gene lookup returns CDR1 DFQATT and CDR2 SNEGSKA (reference sequence). CDR3 size: 13 residues.

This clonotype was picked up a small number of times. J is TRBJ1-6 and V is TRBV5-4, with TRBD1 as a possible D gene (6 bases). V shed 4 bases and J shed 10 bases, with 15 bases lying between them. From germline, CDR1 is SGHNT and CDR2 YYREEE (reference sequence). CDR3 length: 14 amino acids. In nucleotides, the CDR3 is TGTGCCAGCAGCCGAACAGGGAATACCTCACCCCTCCACTTT. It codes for CASSRTGNTSPLHF.

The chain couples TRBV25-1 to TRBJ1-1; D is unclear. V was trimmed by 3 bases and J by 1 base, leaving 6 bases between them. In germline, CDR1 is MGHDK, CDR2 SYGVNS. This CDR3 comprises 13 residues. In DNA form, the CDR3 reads TGTGCCAGCAGTGACAGACCGAACACTGAAGCTTTCTTT. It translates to CASSDRPNTEAFF. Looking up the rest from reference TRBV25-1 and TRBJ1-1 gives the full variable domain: EADIYQTPRYLVIGTGKKITLECSQTMGHDKMYWYQQDPGMELHLIHYSYGVNSTEKGDLSSESTVSRIRTEHFPLTLESARPSHTSQYLCASSDRPNTEAFFGQGTRLTVV.

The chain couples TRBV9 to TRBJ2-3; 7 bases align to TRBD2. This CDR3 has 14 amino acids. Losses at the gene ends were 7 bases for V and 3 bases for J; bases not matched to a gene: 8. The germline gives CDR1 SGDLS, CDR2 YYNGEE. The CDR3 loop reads CASSPAGTTDTQYF. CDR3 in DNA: TGTGCCAGCTCTCCAGCGGGGACTACAGATACGCAGTATTTT. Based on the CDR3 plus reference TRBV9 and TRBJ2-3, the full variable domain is DSGVTQTPKHLITATGQRVTLRCSPRSGDLSVYWYQQSLDQGLQFLIQYYNGEERAKGNILERFSAQQFPDLHSELNLSSLELGDSALYFCASSPAGTTDTQYFGPGTRLTVL.

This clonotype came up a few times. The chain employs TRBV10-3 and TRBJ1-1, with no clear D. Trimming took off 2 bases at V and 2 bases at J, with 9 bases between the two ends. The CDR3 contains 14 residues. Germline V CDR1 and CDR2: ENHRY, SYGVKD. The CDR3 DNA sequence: TGTGCCATCAGTGAGCCGCAGCGTAACACTGAAGCTTTCTTT. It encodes CAISEPQRNTEAFF.

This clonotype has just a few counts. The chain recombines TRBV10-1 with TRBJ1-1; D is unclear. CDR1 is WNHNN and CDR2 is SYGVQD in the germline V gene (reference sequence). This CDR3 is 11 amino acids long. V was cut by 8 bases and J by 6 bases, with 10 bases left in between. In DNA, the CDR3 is TGCGCCAGCCGTGTTGGGGCTGAAGCTTTCTTT. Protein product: CASRVGAEAFF.

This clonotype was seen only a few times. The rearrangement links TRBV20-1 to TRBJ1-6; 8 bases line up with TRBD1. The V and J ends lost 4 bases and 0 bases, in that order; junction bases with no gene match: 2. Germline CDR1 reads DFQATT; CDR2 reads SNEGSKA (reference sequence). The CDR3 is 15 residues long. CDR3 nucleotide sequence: TGCAGTGCTAAAGGGACAGGCTCCTATAATTCACCCCTCCACTTT. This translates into CSAKGTGSYNSPLHF.

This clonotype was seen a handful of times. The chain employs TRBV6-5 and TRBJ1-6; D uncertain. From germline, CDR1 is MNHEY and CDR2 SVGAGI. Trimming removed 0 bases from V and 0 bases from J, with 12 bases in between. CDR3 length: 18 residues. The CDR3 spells CASSYSIVKSSYNSPLHF. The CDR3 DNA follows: TGTGCCAGCAGTTACTCGATCGTCAAAAGCTCCTATAATTCACCCCTCCACTTT.